This TCR beta chain was captured by sequencing in a study of blood T cell repertoires in COVID-19 (dated by TCRdb to 2018 to 2021). Regarding the study in general: The collaborator samples originated in the United States, Italy and Spain and spanned the acute and convalescent phases of COVID-19. The prospective study material was composed of cDNA or gDNA derived from T cells, B-cell-depleted T cells, or PBMCs. Deeply sampled blood TCRbeta repertoires from subjects exposed to, actively infected with, or recovered from COVID-19 were included in the dataset. The repertoires were made available in a free public database intended to serve as a resource for research on the immune response to SARS-CoV-2. The samples were drawn from the first 160 participants of the ongoing ImmuneRACE study and from more than 1,000 subjects provided by 6 global collaborators. Nearly every sample came with metadata listing a de-identified subject ID, COVID-19 status, age in years and sex. Where available, HLA class I and class II types were obtained from metadata supplied by the sample provider rather than from assay-based typing.

On this clone: The specificity of this receptor is unknown. Base qualities are not at hand, and no much larger clone is one base apart.

Collaborating institutions collected whole blood in K2EDTA tubes following their own protocols. For TCRbeta analysis, collaborators shipped samples as frozen whole blood, isolated PBMCs, or DNA extracted from either of those sample types. What the authors observed across the whole study: The quantity of clinical and demographic metadata differed by source and by participant and was supplied without curation.

The immunoSEQ Assay, a bias-controlled multiplex PCR, was used to amplify TCRbeta CDR3 regions from genomic DNA. Per the authors' processing: The number of nucleated cells in each sample was estimated by amplification of reference gene primers within the assay. Sequence reads were collapsed and filtered to measure the absolute abundance of every unique TCRbeta CDR3 rearrangement. Productive Simpson clonality was computed per sample as the square root of Simpson's diversity index over productive rearrangements. Entries here come from immuneACCESS through TCRdb and include only in-frame sequences with V and J called. Some clones fail to appear in such tables; in the studies checked, an unresolved V gene covers under half of the shortfall, and the cause of the remainder is unknown. The V and J calls and clone size were taken over from that table, and D and trimming were inferred from the DNA. The sample data list approximately 120,000 clones, and around 85% of these were observed just once. Jointly, the top ten make up roughly 4.5% of the sample.

Measured from the cysteine to the phenylalanine, the CDR3 is 16 residues long. Only the CDR3 part of the read is kept: 48 bases, read in frame from the first base. The germline V gene sets CDR1 to SNHLY and CDR2 to FYNNEI. V lost 6 bases and J lost 3 bases, and the count of bases not matched to a germline gene is 10. This sequence was found in a human donor in a cohort sampled during active COVID-19. The rearranged segments are TRBV2 and TRBJ2-2; 7 of the junction bases match TRBD2. The sequenced sample was peripheral blood. The nucleotide sequence is given as TGTGCCAGCAGGACCCGGATTCTAGCGGACACCGGGGAGCTGTTTTTT. Translation gives CASRTRILADTGELFF.